This T cell receptor beta chain was obtained from a study of blood T cell repertoires in COVID-19. Study in general: COVID-19 samples collected from the United States, Italy and Spain covered acute and convalescent phases. PBMCs, B-cell-depleted T cells, or T cells were the source of the cDNA or gDNA that made up the material.

CDR1 MGHRA and CDR2 YSYEKL come from the germline V gene. The CDR3 is 16 residues long. Trimming at V came to 4 bases and at J to 5 bases, leaving 9 bases not matched to a gene. As processed by the authors: How many nucleated cells were present was estimated from reference gene primer amplification. Sequencing was performed with immunoSEQ multiplex PCR; in TCRdb, only in-frame clones are kept and a portion is missing. V and J calls and clone size are copied from that table; D and trimming were computed from the DNA. In the table there are about 170,000 clones, about 83% of which are singletons. The rearrangement joins TRBV4-1 to TRBJ2-3; 10 bases fit TRBD2. The specimen sequenced was peripheral blood. The receptor was derived from a man aged 35-49 years who had recovered from COVID-19. CDR3 protein: CASSLQGLAIGDTQYF. The CDR3 region has the DNA TGCGCCAGCAGCCTCCAGGGACTAGCGATCGGAGATACGCAGTATTTT.